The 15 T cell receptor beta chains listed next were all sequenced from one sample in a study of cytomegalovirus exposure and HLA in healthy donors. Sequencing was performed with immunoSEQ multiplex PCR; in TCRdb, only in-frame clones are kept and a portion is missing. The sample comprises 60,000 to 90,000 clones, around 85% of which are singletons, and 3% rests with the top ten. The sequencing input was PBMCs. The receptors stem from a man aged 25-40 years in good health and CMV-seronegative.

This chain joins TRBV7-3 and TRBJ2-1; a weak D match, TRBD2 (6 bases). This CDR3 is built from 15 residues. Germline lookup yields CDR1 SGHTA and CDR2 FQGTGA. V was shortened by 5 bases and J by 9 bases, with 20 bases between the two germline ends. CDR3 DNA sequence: TGTGCCAGCAGCCCCTGGTTGGAGGGCCGATCTGAGCAGTTCTTC. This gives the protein CASSPWLEGRSEQFF.

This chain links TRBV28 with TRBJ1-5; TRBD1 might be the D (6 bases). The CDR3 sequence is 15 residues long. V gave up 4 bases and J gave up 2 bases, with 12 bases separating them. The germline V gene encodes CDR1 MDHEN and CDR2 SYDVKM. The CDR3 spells CASSSTGLGNQPQHF. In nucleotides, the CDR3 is TGTGCCAGCAGTTCGACAGGCTTGGGCAATCAGCCCCAGCATTTT.

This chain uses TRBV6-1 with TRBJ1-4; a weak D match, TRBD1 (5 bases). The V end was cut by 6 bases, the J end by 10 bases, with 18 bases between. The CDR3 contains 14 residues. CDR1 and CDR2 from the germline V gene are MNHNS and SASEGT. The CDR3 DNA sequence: TGTGCCAGCAGCGGGACTCTAGGGACTGGAAAACTGTTTTTT. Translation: CASSGTLGTGKLFF.

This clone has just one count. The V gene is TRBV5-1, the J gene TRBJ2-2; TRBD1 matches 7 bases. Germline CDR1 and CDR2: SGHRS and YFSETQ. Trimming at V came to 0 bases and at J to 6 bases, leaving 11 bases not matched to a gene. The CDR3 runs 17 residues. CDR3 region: CASSLVWAGGDPGELFF. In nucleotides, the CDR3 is TGCGCCAGCAGCTTGGTATGGGCAGGGGGAGATCCCGGGGAGCTGTTTTTT.

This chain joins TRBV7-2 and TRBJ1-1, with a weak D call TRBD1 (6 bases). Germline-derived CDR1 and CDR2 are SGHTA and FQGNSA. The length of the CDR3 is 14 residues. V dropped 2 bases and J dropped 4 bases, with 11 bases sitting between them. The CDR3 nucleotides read TGTGCCAGCAGCTTAACCCTCAGGGGCACTGAAGCTTTCTTT. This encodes CASSLTLRGTEAFF.

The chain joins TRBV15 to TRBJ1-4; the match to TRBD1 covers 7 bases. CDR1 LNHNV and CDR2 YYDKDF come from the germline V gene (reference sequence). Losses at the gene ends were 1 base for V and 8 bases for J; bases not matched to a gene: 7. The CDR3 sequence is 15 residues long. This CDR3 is CATSRAPGQAEKLFF. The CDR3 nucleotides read TGTGCCACCAGCAGAGCCCCTGGACAGGCGGAAAAACTGTTTTTT.

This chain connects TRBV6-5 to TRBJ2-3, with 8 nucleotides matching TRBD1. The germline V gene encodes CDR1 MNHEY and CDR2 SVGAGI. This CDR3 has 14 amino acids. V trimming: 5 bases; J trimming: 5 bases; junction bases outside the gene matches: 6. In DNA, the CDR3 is TGTGCCAGCAGTCACCGGGACAGGAAAGATACGCAGTATTTT. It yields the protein CASSHRDRKDTQYF.

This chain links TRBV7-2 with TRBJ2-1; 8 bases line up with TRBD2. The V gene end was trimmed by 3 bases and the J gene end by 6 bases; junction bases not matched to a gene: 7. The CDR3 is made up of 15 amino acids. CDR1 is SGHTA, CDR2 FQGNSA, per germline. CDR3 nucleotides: TGTGCCAGCAGCTTTAATAGCGGGGAATTCAATGAGCAGTTCTTC. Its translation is CASSFNSGEFNEQFF.

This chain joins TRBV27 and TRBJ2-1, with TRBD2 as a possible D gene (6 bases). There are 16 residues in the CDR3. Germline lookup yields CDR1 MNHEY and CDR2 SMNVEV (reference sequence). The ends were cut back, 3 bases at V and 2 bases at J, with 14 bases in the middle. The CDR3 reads CASSFLTSNPYNEQFF. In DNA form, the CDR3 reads TGTGCCAGCAGTTTCCTTACTAGCAACCCCTACAATGAGCAGTTCTTC.

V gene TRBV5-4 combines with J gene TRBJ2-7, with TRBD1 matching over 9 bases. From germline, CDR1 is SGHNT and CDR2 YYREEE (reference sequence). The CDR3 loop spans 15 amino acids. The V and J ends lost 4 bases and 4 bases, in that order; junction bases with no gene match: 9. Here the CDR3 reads CASSVNRGQGYEQYF. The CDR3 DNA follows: TGTGCCAGCAGCGTTAACAGGGGGCAGGGTTACGAGCAGTACTTC. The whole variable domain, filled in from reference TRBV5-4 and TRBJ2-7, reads ETGVTQSPTHLIKTRGQQVTLRCSSQSGHNTVSWYQQALGQGPQFIFQYYREEENGRGNFPPRFSGLQFPNYSSELNVNALELDDSALYLCASSVNRGQGYEQYFGPGTRLTVT.

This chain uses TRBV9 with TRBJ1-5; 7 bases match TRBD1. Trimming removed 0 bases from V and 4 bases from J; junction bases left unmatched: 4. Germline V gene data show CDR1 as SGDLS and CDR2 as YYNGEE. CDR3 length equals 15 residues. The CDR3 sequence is CASSVGGGPNQPQHF. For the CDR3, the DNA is TGTGCCAGCAGCGTAGGAGGGGGCCCAAATCAGCCCCAGCATTTT. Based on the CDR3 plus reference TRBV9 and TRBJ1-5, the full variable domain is DSGVTQTPKHLITATGQRVTLRCSPRSGDLSVYWYQQSLDQGLQFLIQYYNGEERAKGNILERFSAQQFPDLHSELNLSSLELGDSALYFCASSVGGGPNQPQHFGDGTRLSIL.

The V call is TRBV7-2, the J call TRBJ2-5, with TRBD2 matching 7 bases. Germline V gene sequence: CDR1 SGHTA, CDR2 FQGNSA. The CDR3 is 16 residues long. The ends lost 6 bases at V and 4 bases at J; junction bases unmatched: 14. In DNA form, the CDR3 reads TGTGCCAGCAGTTTCGGAGGGACTACCAGGAGAGAGACCCAGTACTTC. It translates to CASSFGGTTRRETQYF.

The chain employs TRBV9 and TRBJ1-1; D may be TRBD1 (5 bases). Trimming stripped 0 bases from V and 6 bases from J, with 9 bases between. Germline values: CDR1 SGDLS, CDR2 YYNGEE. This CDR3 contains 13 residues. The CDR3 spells CASSVGGEAEAFF. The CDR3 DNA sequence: TGTGCCAGCAGCGTAGGGGGCGAGGCTGAAGCTTTCTTT.

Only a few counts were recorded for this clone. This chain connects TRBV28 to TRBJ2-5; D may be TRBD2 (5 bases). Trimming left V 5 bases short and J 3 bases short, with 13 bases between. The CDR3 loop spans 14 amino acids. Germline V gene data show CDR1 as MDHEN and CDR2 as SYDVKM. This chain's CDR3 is CASSIGLEEETQYF. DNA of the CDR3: TGTGCCAGCAGTATCGGTCTGGAGGAAGAGACCCAGTACTTC.

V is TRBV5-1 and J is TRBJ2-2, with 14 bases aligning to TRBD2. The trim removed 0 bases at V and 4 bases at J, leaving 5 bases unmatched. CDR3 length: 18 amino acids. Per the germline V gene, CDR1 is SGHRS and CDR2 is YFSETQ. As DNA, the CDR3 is TGCGCCAGCAGCTTGGCCGGGACTAGCGGGGGTGGCACCGGGGAGCTGTTTTTT. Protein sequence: CASSLAGTSGGGTGELFF.